Following are 27 T cell receptor beta chains from one sample sequenced in a study of Ad26.COV2.S vaccination and SARS-CoV-2 variants. Repertoires were generated with immunoSEQ multiplex PCR, while TCRdb's copy carries only in-frame clones and drops some. The table has hundreds of thousands of clones, approximately 88% seen once; the top ten hold nearly 1.5%. Treatment here: about 20 received Ad26.COV2.S at low or high dose, single or two shots; five or six received placebo; per-sample allocation not given. Sampling happened 63 days after the first vaccine or placebo injection. This material consisted of peripheral blood, taken in a trial of Ad26.COV2.S vaccine versus placebo. The receptor set was obtained from a person aged 18-60 years who received the Ad26.COV2.S COVID-19 vaccine or a placebo.

The chain couples TRBV3-1 (or the pseudogene TRBV3-2) to TRBJ2-1; tentatively, D is TRBD2 (6 bases). The CDR3 extends over 14 amino acids. Trimming took 5 bases from V and 8 from J, leaving 16 bases between them. CDR1 LGHDT and CDR2 YNNKEL come from the germline V gene (reference sequence). CDR3 in amino acids: CASSSEGASDEQFF. DNA for the CDR3: TGTGCCAGCAGCTCGGAGGGTGCTTCCGATGAGCAGTTCTTC.

This sequence joins TRBV19 and TRBJ1-5; maybe TRBD1 (6 bases). The germline CDR1 and CDR2 sequences are LNHDA and SQIVND (reference sequence). This CDR3 has 16 residues. V was pared by 2 bases and J by 4 bases, with 15 bases between. CDR3 bases: TGTGCCAGTAGTATACCTCCGGGACAAGTGAATCAGCCCCAGCATTTT. Translated: CASSIPPGQVNQPQHF. The variable domain in full, with the rest retrieved from reference TRBV19 and TRBJ1-5, is DGGITQSPKYLFRKEGQNVTLSCEQNLNHDAMYWYRQDPGQGLRLIYYSQIVNDFQKGDIAEGYSVSREKKESFPLTVTSAQKNPTAFYLCASSIPPGQVNQPQHFGDGTRLSIL.

Only a few counts were recorded for this clone. The V and J genes are TRBV5-1 and TRBJ1-5, with 9 bases matching TRBD1. The CDR3 has 15 residues. In germline, CDR1 is SGHRS, CDR2 YFSETQ. Unmatched junction bases numbered 5, after V lost 4 bases and J lost 3 bases. CDR3 coding DNA: TGCGCCAGCAGCGCCTGGACAGGGGACAATCAGCCCCAGCATTTT. This encodes CASSAWTGDNQPQHF.

V and J are TRBV10-3 and TRBJ2-2; the D is unclear. In germline, CDR1 is ENHRY, CDR2 SYGVKD. The CDR3 sequence is 11 residues long. V lost 8 bases to trimming and J lost 8 bases, with 9 bases between them. CDR3 residues: CAISGPGELFF. In DNA, the CDR3 is TGTGCCATCTCTGGTCCTGGGGAGCTGTTTTTT.

The V gene is TRBV18, the J gene TRBJ1-4, with 9 nucleotides matching TRBD1. Germline values: CDR1 KGHSH, CDR2 LQKENI. V was clipped by 5 bases and J by 6 bases; unmatched bases: 7. This CDR3 has 15 residues. CDR3 nucleotide sequence: TGTGCCAGCTCAAAACAGGGGGCAGGTGATGAAAAACTGTTTTTT. This gives the protein CASSKQGAGDEKLFF. Based on the CDR3 plus reference TRBV18 and TRBJ1-4, the full variable domain is NAGVMQNPRHLVRRRGQEARLRCSPMKGHSHVYWYRQLPEEGLKFMVYLQKENIIDESGMPKERFSAEFPKEGPSILRIQQVVRGDSAAYFCASSKQGAGDEKLFFGSGTQLSVL.

This clone was recorded only once. The chain recombines TRBV5-1 with TRBJ1-4, with D maybe TRBD1 (6 bases). Germline V gives CDR1 SGHRS, CDR2 YFSETQ. V gave up 4 bases and J gave up 5 bases, with 12 bases separating them. The CDR3 is 14 residues long. The CDR3, as DNA: TGCGCCAGCAGCCGGGACACGAAGAATGAAAAACTGTTTTTT. This sequence encodes CASSRDTKNEKLFF. Using reference TRBV5-1 and TRBJ1-4 for the parts outside the CDR3, the full variable domain is KAGVTQTPRYLIKTRGQQVTLSCSPISGHRSVSWYQQTPGQGLQFLFEYFSETQRNKGNFPGRFSGRQFSNSRSEMNVSTLELGDSALYLCASSRDTKNEKLFFGSGTQLSVL.

The rearrangement uses TRBV10-1 and TRBJ1-3, with 7 nucleotides matching TRBD1. This CDR3 is 13 amino acids long. Germline V gene data show CDR1 as WNHNN and CDR2 as SYGVQD (reference sequence). Losses at the gene ends were 9 bases for V and 4 bases for J; bases not matched to a gene: 6. The CDR3 DNA follows: TGCGCCAGGGACGACAGGGCCGGAAACACCATATATTTT. Residues: CARDDRAGNTIYF.

This clone was counted once. V is TRBV29-1 and J is TRBJ2-4; D is undetermined. This CDR3 contains 14 residues. Trimming left V 2 bases short and J 7 bases short, with 15 bases between. CDR1 and CDR2 (germline): SQVTM, ANQGSEA. CDR3 residues: CSVESTTAANIQYF. The DNA of the CDR3 is TGCAGCGTTGAAAGCACGACTGCGGCGAACATTCAGTACTTC. Full variable domain (missing parts from reference TRBV29-1 and TRBJ2-4): SAVISQKPSRDICQRGTSLTIQCQVDSQVTMMFWYRQQPGQSLTLIATANQGSEATYESGFVIDKFPISRPNLTFSTLTVSNMSPEDSSIYLCSVESTTAANIQYFGAGTRLSVL.

The V and J genes are TRBV4-2 and TRBJ1-4, with D tentatively TRBD1 (6 bases). Germline CDR1 is LGHNA and CDR2 is YNFKEQ. The length of the CDR3 is 14 residues. The V gene lost 6 bases and the J gene lost 13 bases, with 21 bases spanning the gap. As DNA, the CDR3 is TGTGCCAGCAGAAACACAGGGACATTTGAGAGACTGTTTTTT. It yields the protein CASRNTGTFERLFF.

The V gene is TRBV2, the J gene TRBJ1-5, with 8 nucleotides matching TRBD1. CDR1 and CDR2 (germline): SNHLY, FYNNEI. The CDR3 extends over 14 amino acids. V lost 8 bases to trimming and J lost 2 bases; unmatched junction nucleotides: 5. The CDR3 is CASRTGFGNQPQHF. The CDR3 nucleotides read TGTGCCAGCCGGACAGGGTTCGGCAATCAGCCCCAGCATTTT.

At least ten counts were recorded for this clone. This sequence joins TRBV5-4 and TRBJ2-7; 15 nucleotides match TRBD2. This CDR3 is 16 amino acids long. CDR1 is SGHNT and CDR2 is YYREEE in the germline V gene (reference sequence). V dropped 0 bases and J dropped 7; count of bases not matched to a gene: 5. The chain's CDR3 is CASSLGGLAGGGEQYF. CDR3 coding DNA: TGTGCCAGCAGCTTGGGGGGACTAGCGGGAGGAGGGGAGCAGTACTTC.

This chain links TRBV18 with TRBJ2-7; TRBD2 is a possible D gene (6 bases). The CDR3 loop spans 15 amino acids. Germline CDR1 is KGHSH and CDR2 is LQKENI. Trimming took off 6 bases at V and 3 bases at J, with 18 bases between the two ends. CDR3: CASSRGVMGLYEQYF. CDR3 DNA sequence: TGTGCCAGCTCCCGAGGGGTTATGGGACTCTACGAGCAGTACTTC.

The chain has TRBV18 and TRBJ1-1; TRBD1 matches at 7 bases. J lost 3 bases, V lost 3 bases, and 4 bases had no gene match. The germline CDR1 and CDR2 sequences are KGHSH and LQKENI. The CDR3 consists of 14 residues. The CDR3 bases are TGTGCCAGCTCACCGGGGACAGACCACACTGAAGCTTTCTTT. Encoded protein: CASSPGTDHTEAFF.

The chain is built from TRBV29-1 and TRBJ1-5; D gene uncertain. CDR1 and CDR2 (germline): SQVTM, ANQGSEA. Trimming shortened V by 3 bases and J by 7 bases, and 10 bases separated the two germline ends. This CDR3 region has 12 residues. CDR3 sequence: CSVEVGGQPQHF. In DNA, the CDR3 is TGCAGCGTTGAGGTCGGTGGCCAGCCCCAGCATTTT. The full variable domain, completed using reference TRBV29-1 and TRBJ1-5, is SAVISQKPSRDICQRGTSLTIQCQVDSQVTMMFWYRQQPGQSLTLIATANQGSEATYESGFVIDKFPISRPNLTFSTLTVSNMSPEDSSIYLCSVEVGGQPQHFGDGTRLSIL.

The chain has TRBV11-2 and TRBJ2-3; D not resolved. This CDR3 comprises 14 residues. V gave up 6 bases and J gave up 0 bases, with 10 bases separating them. Germline CDR1 is SGHAT and CDR2 is FQNNGV. CDR3 coding DNA: TGTGCCAGCAGACGGCGTCGTAGCACAGATACGCAGTATTTT. Translation: CASRRRRSTDTQYF. The entire variable domain, with the rest obtained from reference TRBV11-2 and TRBJ2-3, is as follows: EAGVAQSPRYKIIEKRQSVAFWCNPISGHATLYWYQQILGQGPKLLIQFQNNGVVDDSQLPKDRFSAERLKGVDSTLKIQPAKLEDSAVYLCASRRRRSTDTQYFGPGTRLTVL.

The chain couples TRBV6-5 to TRBJ1-1, with D perhaps matching TRBD1 (5 bases). V lost 0 bases, J lost 4 bases, and 9 bases lay in between. Germline lookup yields CDR1 MNHEY and CDR2 SVGAGI. The CDR3 is 14 residues long. Here the CDR3 reads CASSYSRGSTEAFF. DNA for the CDR3: TGTGCCAGCAGTTACTCGAGGGGTTCCACTGAAGCTTTCTTT.

This chain links TRBV18 with TRBJ2-1; D remains unclear. Germline lookup yields CDR1 KGHSH and CDR2 LQKENI. Trimming took 4 bases from V and 10 from J, leaving 11 bases between them. The CDR3 runs to 12 residues. CDR3 amino acids: CASSQAQSEQFF. CDR3 bases: TGTGCCAGCTCACAAGCCCAGAGCGAGCAGTTCTTC.

The chain uses TRBV10-3 and TRBJ2-6; D uncertain. CDR1 ENHRY and CDR2 SYGVKD come from the germline V gene. Trimming pared 3 bases from V and 1 base from J, leaving 7 bases between. The CDR3 consists of 15 residues. CDR3 in DNA: TGTGCCATCAGTGATGGGTTTTCTGGGGCCAACGTCCTGACTTTC. This translates into CAISDGFSGANVLTF.

This sequence joins TRBV5-1 and TRBJ2-7; D possibly corresponds to TRBD2 (6 bases). The CDR3 runs 14 residues. V was shortened by 0 bases and J by 2 bases, with 9 bases between the two germline ends. In germline, CDR1 is SGHRS, CDR2 YFSETQ. CDR3 region: CASSLVPGAYEQYF. CDR3 in DNA: TGCGCCAGCAGCTTGGTCCCGGGGGCCTACGAGCAGTACTTC.

The chain joins TRBV11-2 to TRBJ2-7; 13 nucleotides match TRBD2. After removal of 3 bases from V and 3 bases from J, the junction contained 5 bases not matched to a gene. CDR1 and CDR2 from the germline V gene are SGHAT and FQNNGV. The CDR3 length is 16 residues. The DNA for the CDR3 is TGTGCCAGCAGCTTGACCGGGACTAGCGGGAACTACGAGCAGTACTTC. Translated: CASSLTGTSGNYEQYF.

This chain links TRBV27 with TRBJ2-1; unclear D gene. V lost 6 bases and J 4 bases, leaving 7 bases between the germline ends. In germline, CDR1 is MNHEY, CDR2 SMNVEV (reference sequence). The CDR3 is 12 residues long. As DNA, the CDR3 is TGTGCCAGCAGCGGACGGTACAATGAGCAGTTCTTC. Protein: CASSGRYNEQFF.

This chain joins TRBV5-8 and TRBJ1-2; D is ambiguous. Germline values: CDR1 SGHTS, CDR2 YDEGEE. The length of the CDR3 is 14 residues. Between the trimmed V and J ends, which lost 2 bases and 4 bases, there was a span of 12 bases. The CDR3 loop reads CASSLVVGGYGYTF. The CDR3 DNA follows: TGTGCCAGCAGCTTAGTCGTGGGAGGCTATGGCTACACCTTC. Filled out from reference TRBV5-8 and TRBJ1-2, the complete variable domain reads EAGVTQSPTHLIKTRGQQATLRCSPISGHTSVYWYQQALGLGLQFLLWYDEGEERNRGNFPPRFSGRQFPNYSSELNVNALELEDSALYLCASSLVVGGYGYTFGSGTRLTVV.

The chain recombines TRBV3-1 (or the pseudogene TRBV3-2) with TRBJ2-7, with D hard to call. Trimming shortened V by 4 bases and J by 3 bases, and 13 bases separated the two germline ends. The CDR3 loop spans 14 amino acids. Germline V gene sequence: CDR1 LGHDT, CDR2 YNNKEL (reference sequence). CDR3 protein: CASSPPGSYYEQYF. The CDR3 DNA sequence: TGTGCCAGCAGCCCCCCCGGGTCTTACTACGAGCAGTACTTC.

The rearrangement uses TRBV30 and TRBJ1-1; maybe TRBD1 (5 bases). CDR1 and CDR2 (germline): GTSNPN, SVGIG (reference sequence). Trimming cost V 2 bases and J 7 bases, with 14 bases left between them. This CDR3 has 13 amino acids. The CDR3 sequence is CAWSTLGGGEAFF. The CDR3 DNA follows: TGTGCCTGGAGTACACTGGGGGGAGGTGAAGCTTTCTTT.

This chain links TRBV7-6 with TRBJ1-3; 8 nucleotides line up with TRBD1. The CDR3 is made up of 15 amino acids. V trimming: 4 bases; J trimming: 3 bases; junction bases outside the gene matches: 5. Germline CDR1 is SGHVS and CDR2 is FNYEAQ. The CDR3 DNA reads as TGTGCCAGCAGCTCTAGACAGGGGAATGGAAACACCATATATTTT. It yields the protein CASSSRQGNGNTIYF.

The chain links TRBV6-5 to TRBJ2-7; no clear D gene. Trimming removed 5 bases at V and 0 bases at J, with 14 bases between. The CDR3 runs 15 residues. Germline CDR1 and CDR2: MNHEY and SVGAGI. CDR3 region: CASSRSAPSSYEQYF. The CDR3 region has the DNA TGTGCCAGCAGTCGGAGCGCCCCGAGCTCCTACGAGCAGTACTTC.

The chain is built from TRBV18 and TRBJ2-1; maybe TRBD2 (7 bases). This CDR3 contains 19 residues. V was shortened by 3 bases and J by 3 bases, with 24 bases between the two germline ends. Germline loops: CDR1 KGHSH, CDR2 LQKENI. The DNA of the CDR3 is TGTGCCAGCTCACCCCTTCCGACTAGCTGGGGGGCGGACTACAATGAGCAGTTCTTC. It translates to CASSPLPTSWGADYNEQFF.